This TCR beta chain was identified during a study of brain T cells in children with intractable seizures. The CDR3 is 15 residues long. CDR1 is SGHKS and CDR2 is YYEKEE in the germline V gene (reference sequence). V lost 4 bases to trimming and J lost 7 bases; unmatched junction nucleotides: 10. Time point reported: blood from clinic visit 5 months post-surgery; TSC patient then seizure free. Some clones are missing from TCRdb's copy, which holds only in-frame ones; the method was immunoSEQ multiplex PCR. Of about 320,000 clones in the sample, 85% to 95% were seen once. This chain links TRBV5-5 with TRBJ2-2; 7 nucleotides align to TRBD1. The TCR originated in a boy under two years old with tuberous sclerosis and intractable seizures. Sequenced material: peripheral blood, taken roughly 5 months after surgery. CDR3 region: CASSRERGQNGELFF. DNA for the CDR3: TGTGCCAGCAGCCGAGAAAGGGGGCAAAACGGGGAGCTGTTTTTT.